This T cell receptor (beta chain) was documented in a study of blood T cell repertoires in COVID-19. The CDR3 runs to 16 residues. Germline assignment: CDR1 LNHDA and CDR2 SQIVND (reference sequence). The germline V and J ends were trimmed by 0 bases and 5 bases, with 14 bases remaining between them. In the original workflow: Amplification from reference gene primers served as the basis for estimated nucleated cell counts. The method was immunoSEQ multiplex PCR; TCRdb's version includes in-frame clones alone and lacks a portion of them. The DNA was the basis for D and trimming; V, J and clone size are from that table. Of around 300,000 clones listed, roughly nine tenths are singletons. Those who participated ranged in age from about 18 to 89 years and resided in approximately 23 US areas. Cohort 3 donors were reported recovered after two negative PCRs, clearance, or symptom resolution.

The specimen sequenced was PBMCs or T cells enriched from blood (not recorded which). V gene TRBV19 combines with J gene TRBJ1-5, with D perhaps matching TRBD1 (6 bases). The TCR originated in a middle-aged woman who had recovered from COVID-19. The CDR3 spells CASSIDIQGGHQPQHF. The CDR3 DNA reads TGTGCCAGTAGTATAGATATACAGGGAGGGCATCAGCCCCAGCATTTT.